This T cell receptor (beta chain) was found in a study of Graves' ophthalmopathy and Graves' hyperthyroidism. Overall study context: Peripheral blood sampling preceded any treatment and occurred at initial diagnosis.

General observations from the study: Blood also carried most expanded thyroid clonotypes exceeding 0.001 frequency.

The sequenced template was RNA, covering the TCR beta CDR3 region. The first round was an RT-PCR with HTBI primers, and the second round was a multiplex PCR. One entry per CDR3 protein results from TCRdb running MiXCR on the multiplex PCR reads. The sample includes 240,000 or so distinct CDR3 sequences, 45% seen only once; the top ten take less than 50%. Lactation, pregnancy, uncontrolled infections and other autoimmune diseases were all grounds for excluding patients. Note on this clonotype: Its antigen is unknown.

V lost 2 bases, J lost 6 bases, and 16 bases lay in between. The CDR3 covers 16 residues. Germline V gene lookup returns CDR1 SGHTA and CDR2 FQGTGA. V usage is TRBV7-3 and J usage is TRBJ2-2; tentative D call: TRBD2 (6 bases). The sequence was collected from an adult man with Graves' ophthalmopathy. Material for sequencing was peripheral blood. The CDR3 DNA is TGTGCCAGCAGCTTAGAGGCGGGAATTGTCCCCGGGGAGCTGTTTTTT. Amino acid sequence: CASSLEAGIVPGELFF. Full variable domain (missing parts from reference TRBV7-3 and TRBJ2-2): GAGVSQTPSNKVTEKGKYVELRCDPISGHTALYWYRQSLGQGPEFLIYFQGTGAADDSGLPNDRFFAVRPEGSVSTLKIQRTERGDSAVYLCASSLEAGIVPGELFFGEGSRLTVL.